This T cell receptor (beta chain) was profiled in a study of TIL therapy for anti-PD-1-resistant metastatic lung cancer. Study overall: Tumors were harvested before any PD-1/PD-L1 blockade. Median tumor mutation burden was under 1.9 mutations per megabase.

Findings and limits, study-wide: This highly selected cohort may not generalize to typical lung cancer patients.

This was the immunoSEQ v3 assay. Repertoires were generated with immunoSEQ multiplex PCR, while TCRdb's copy carries only in-frame clones and drops some. Of 55,000 to 60,000 clones in the sample, more than 60% were seen once. This clone was seen more than once but under ten times. The antigen remains undetermined. Time point specified: pre-treatment sample, taken before nivolumab and TIL therapy. Patients were adults with stage 4 NSCLC. The CDR3 runs to 14 residues. V was clipped by 7 bases and J by 2 bases; unmatched bases: 9. The germline V gene has CDR1 SGDLS and CDR2 YYNGEE. This receptor was identified in a person aged 25 to 79 with non-small cell lung cancer. The chain carries TRBV9 and TRBJ2-7; 7 bases match TRBD1. The sample was blood, taken at baseline. The CDR3 DNA reads as TGTGCCAGCCCCGAAAGAGACAGGGCCTACGAGCAGTACTTC. Protein: CASPERDRAYEQYF.